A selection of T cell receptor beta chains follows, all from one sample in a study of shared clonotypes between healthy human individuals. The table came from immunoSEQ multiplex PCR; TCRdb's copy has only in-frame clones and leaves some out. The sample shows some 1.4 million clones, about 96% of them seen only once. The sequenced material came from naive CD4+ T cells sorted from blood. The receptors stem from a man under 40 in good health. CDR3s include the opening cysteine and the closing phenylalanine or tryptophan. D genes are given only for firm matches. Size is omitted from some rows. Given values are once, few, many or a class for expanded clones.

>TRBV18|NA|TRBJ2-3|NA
CASSPPGHSTDTQYF
TGTGCCAGCTCACCACCGGGACATAGCACAGATACGCAGTATTTT
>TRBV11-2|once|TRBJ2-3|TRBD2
CASSLVGLAGADTQYF
TGTGCCAGCAGCTTAGTTGGGCTAGCGGGAGCAGATACGCAGTATTTT
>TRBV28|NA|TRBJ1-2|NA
CASSPSGAPNYGYTF
TGTGCCAGCAGTCCCTCGGGAGCCCCTAACTATGGCTACACCTTC
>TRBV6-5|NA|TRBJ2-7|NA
CASSWRLAKNYEQYF
TGTGCCAGCAGTTGGCGTCTAGCGAAAAACTACGAGCAGTACTTC
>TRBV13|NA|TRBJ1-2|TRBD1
CASSSGQGGYGYTF
TGTGCCAGCAGCTCAGGACAGGGGGGCTATGGCTACACCTTC
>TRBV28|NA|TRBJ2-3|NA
CVTSRGFNTQYF
TGTGTGACGAGTCGGGGCTTTAATACGCAGTATTTT
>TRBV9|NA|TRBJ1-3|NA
CASSVATGNTIYF
TGTGCCAGCAGCGTAGCCACAGGAAACACCATATATTTT
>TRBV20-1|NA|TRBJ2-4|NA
CSAGVQNIQYF
TGCAGTGCGGGCGTTCAAAACATTCAGTACTTC
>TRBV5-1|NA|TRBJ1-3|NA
CASSPHAVTSGNTIYF
TGCGCCAGCAGCCCCCACGCAGTTACCTCTGGAAACACCATATATTTT
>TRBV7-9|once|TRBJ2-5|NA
CASSLAAAPPETQYF
TGTGCCAGCAGCTTAGCGGCAGCACCGCCAGAGACCCAGTACTTC
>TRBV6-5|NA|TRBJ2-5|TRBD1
CASSHPDRLKTQYF
TGTGCCAGCAGTCACCCGGACAGGTTGAAGACCCAGTACTTC
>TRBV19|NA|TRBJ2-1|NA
CASSIGQGKLAGPGSYNEQFF
TGTGCCAGTAGTATCGGACAGGGGAAACTAGCGGGTCCGGGATCCTACAATGAGCAGTTCTTC
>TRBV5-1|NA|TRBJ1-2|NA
CASSLDTFGYTF
TGCGCCAGCAGCTTGGACACCTTCGGCTACACCTTC
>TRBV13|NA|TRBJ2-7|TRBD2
CASSSRTSGRGTDEQYF
TGTGCCAGCAGCTCTAGGACTAGCGGGAGAGGGACGGACGAGCAGTACTTC
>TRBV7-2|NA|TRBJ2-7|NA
CASSLVVGEYEQYF
TGTGCCAGCAGCCTGGTGGTAGGGGAGTACGAGCAGTACTTC
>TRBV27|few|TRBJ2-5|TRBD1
CASSLRTGGFETQYF
TGTGCCAGCAGTCTGAGGACAGGGGGCTTCGAGACCCAGTACTTC
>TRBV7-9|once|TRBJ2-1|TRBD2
CASSFGTRMDNEQFF
TGTGCCAGCAGCTTTGGGACTAGAATGGACAATGAGCAGTTCTTC
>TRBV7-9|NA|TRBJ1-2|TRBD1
CASSPGTGAFRSYTF
TGTGCCAGCAGTCCCGGGACAGGAGCCTTCAGAAGCTACACCTTC
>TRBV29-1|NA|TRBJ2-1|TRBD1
CSVEEQGLGEQFF
TGCAGCGTCGAGGAACAGGGGTTGGGTGAGCAGTTCTTC
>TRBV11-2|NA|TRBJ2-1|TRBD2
CASTLPRPGTSANNEQFF
TGTGCCAGCACCCTGCCCCGTCCCGGGACTAGCGCCAACAATGAGCAGTTCTTC
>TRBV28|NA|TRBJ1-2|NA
CASSDPPNGYTF
TGTGCCAGCAGCGACCCCCCTAATGGCTACACCTTC